Included here is one TCR beta chain sequence, with context. The specificity of this receptor is unknown. Per-base qualities were not stored, and no clone one base away is much larger. Library method: the immunoSEQ multiplex PCR assay. For the multiplex PCR, a mixture combining 60 forward primers for TCR Vbeta segments and 13 reverse primers for TCR Jbeta segments was used. A multiplex PCR assay on genomic DNA amplified the CDR3 region of rearranged TCR beta genes. Amplified TCR beta libraries were sequenced as 87-base-pair reads on the Illumina HiSeq System. As for how the authors treated the data: A later analysis counted about 76 million unique TCR beta chains across the 600 to 850 repertoires, and about 10 million of these chains were shared by at least two donors. A nearest-neighbor algorithm error-corrected the raw reads and collapsed the reads into unique sequences, merging closely related sequences to remove PCR and sequencing errors. Alignment of CDR3 sequences to IMGT reference sequences was used to assign V, D and J gene segments. For a sequence to be retained, a match of at least six nucleotides to both a V gene segment and a J gene segment was required. Rearrangements were called productive when the CDR3 lacked stop codons and stayed in frame with V and J; all others were non-productive. Following IMGT convention, CDR3 was defined as the stretch from the second conserved V-encoded cysteine to the conserved J-encoded phenylalanine. The earlier analysis of about 610 of the donors excluded sequences that lacked an unambiguous match to a single V gene segment. In an earlier analysis of a few hundred of the donors, V segments were called functional above 56.7% productive rearrangements and were called segregating when the between-donor standard deviation exceeded 5%. To diagnose cytomegalovirus status from the catalog of TCR beta chain sequences, a statistical classification framework was built. In a later analysis, TCR nucleotide sequences were compared against IMGT/GENE-DB human TR gene sequences so that V and J genes could be assigned. In a later analysis, CDR3 sequences and most-parsimonious VDJ recombination scenarios were assigned using the TCRdist pipeline. In a later analysis, each TCR beta chain was defined by its CDR3 amino acid sequence together with its V-gene family, and reads without a unique V-gene family were excluded. To address suspected cross-contamination and a sequencing artifact, a later analysis removed 592 highly shared, low-generation-probability nucleotide sequences. In a later analysis, a clonal expansion index was calculated for each public chain from normalized within-repertoire ranks of inferred template counts. In a later analysis, generation probabilities were computed with a VDJ recombination model fitted to out-of-frame rearrangements, and the resulting probabilities were checked against IGoR. In a later analysis, hypergeometric tests were used to score TCR-TCR, TCR-HLA and TCR-CMV co-occurrence, with a repertoire-size bias correction applied to TCR pairs. False discovery rates were estimated in a later analysis by permuting HLA or CMV assignments 20 times. In a later analysis, co-occurring TCRs were grouped using DBSCAN, and TCRdist sequence similarity was added for clustering within HLA-allele-positive subsets. Repertoires with fewer than 30,000 or more than 120,000 public chains were left out of co-occurrence clustering, as were five repertoires with anomalous nucleotide sharing. This is the immuneACCESS table as TCRdb keeps it, with only in-frame sequences that have V and J called. A part of the clones is gone; compared with another copy, unresolved V genes explain less than half, and the rest is unexplained. V and J calls and clone size are those listed in that table; D and trimming were worked out from the DNA. This sample gives around 190,000 clones in total; around 80% of them show up just once. The ten largest clones take up around 0.46% of the sample.

The sample originates from a study of cytomegalovirus exposure and HLA in healthy donors (dated by TCRdb to the late 2010s). At the level of the whole study: In an earlier analysis of under 600 of the donors, less than 350 Gb of sequence data and 90 million to 130 million unique TCR beta sequences from about 179 million T cells were reported. Every discovery cohort repertoire had been produced on one sequencing platform. Of the 300 to 450 genotyped donors, approximately 80% fell in the genetic ancestry cluster associated with self-reported Caucasian donors. HLA typing included class I and class II loci at four-digit resolution. Because of strong linkage in the cohort, five DR-DQ haplotypes were treated as single units for association and clustering. In the later analysis, no new phenotypic data were used to find candidate immune exposures; instead, reliance was placed on TCR beta sequences and their occurrence across donors. To decide whether each TCR beta V gene segment behaved as functional or pseudogenic, an earlier analysis of some 580 of the donors relied on high-throughput TCR beta sequencing. The study was designed to test whether signatures of past pathogen exposure could be identified by cataloging public T cell receptors. Donor age, sex, ethnicity and CMV serostatus were compiled together with the repertoire data. Along with the approximately 670-subject first cohort, a separate validation cohort of approximately 110 different subjects was used. The study combined high-throughput TCR immunosequencing, statistical association of individual TCRs with disease status, and machine learning to predict cytomegalovirus infection status. A later genetic analysis took genome-wide SNP genotypes for about 55% of the 666 donors and used that subset as a discovery cohort. A later analysis re-analyzed previously published TCR beta repertoires from 650 to 800 donors and added high-resolution HLA genotyping to study TCR occurrence patterns. Among around 400 genotyped donors of the cohort, an average of approximately 240,000 unique TCR beta nucleotide sequences was sequenced per donor, of which 15% to 20% were non-productive. The number of typed donors differed by locus: about 620-640 for A, B, C, DRB1 and DQB1; roughly 510 for DQA1; around 610 for DPA1; and roughly 490 for DPB1. An early release covering about 600 HLA-typed donors comprised approximately 290 gigabases of sequencing data and roughly 85 million unique TCR sequences. The study profiled the T cell repertoires of about 640 subjects by immunosequencing and related them to cytomegalovirus serostatus. The paper's findings and limits, for the study overall: A later analysis found that HLA-associated TCR beta chains were more clonally expanded and had lower generation probabilities than equally common non-associated chains. The classifier was reported to diagnose cytomegalovirus status with high specificity and sensitivity in both the original and validation cohorts. Correlated functional status among segregating V segments might be attributable to linkage disequilibrium, but an unknown experimental factor could not be ruled out. Most TCR sequences were seen in very few donors, while some public TCRs were found in many individuals. The only immune exposure information available for the cohort was CMV serostatus. Because the 87-base-pair reads could not distinguish some IMGT-functional V segments, including TRBV6-2 and TRBV6-3, those segments were excluded. Several of the top co-occurrence clusters appeared to be linked to parvovirus B19, influenza, CMV and Epstein-Barr virus, according to a later analysis. A further reported finding was that TCR beta sequences accurately predicted the HLA-A and HLA-B alleles for most subjects in the first cohort. A later genetic analysis reported fewer N-insertions in productive TCRs among donors in an Asian-associated ancestry cluster than the roughly 650-donor mean. Strong co-occurrence of HLA alleles, especially DR and DQ, made assigning TCR associations to individual alleles difficult. Three of the identified cytomegalovirus-associated TCR beta chains were confirmed in vitro to be specific for cytomegalovirus antigens. In a later analysis, the rate of TCR association differed among HLA loci, with DRB1 alleles having the most associated TCRs and HLA-C alleles having the fewest. Specific HLA alleles were associated with around 18,000 TCR beta sequences at a false discovery rate of 0.05 in a later analysis. A group of highly shared sequence variants was considered likely to be a technical artifact of the sequencing pipeline. HLA typing was unavailable for some donors at each locus, so association tests used only the typed subset. A total of 150 or so TCR beta chains were listed by the study as associated with cytomegalovirus. Only TCR beta chains were sequenced in this cohort, and the absence of alpha or paired-chain data limited detectable features. Because counts were too low, 15 to 20 rarely observed V segments, including chromosome 9 orphons, were excluded from the earlier analysis of about 500 of the donors. Most CMV-associated TCR beta chains appeared to be HLA-restricted in a later analysis, and the HLA associations seemed to be driven largely by CMV exposure. According to the authors, the approach could potentially be generalized to other disease states and immunological phenotypes. An earlier analysis of around 500 of the donors showed that most TCR beta V segments appeared in productive rearrangements either about 87% or about 30% of the time, which broadly matched IMGT annotations. The presence/absence analyses assumed that sequencing depth was roughly uniform across donors, and that assumption may not be true. In a later genetic analysis, a missense DCLRE1C variant was associated with V-gene and J-gene trimming of TCR beta chains, and the association was replicated in an independent cohort.

From a lookup of the germline V gene (reference sequence), CDR1 and CDR2 are SGHAT and FQDESV. V trim: 2 bases; J trim: 0 bases; unmatched bases: 1. The CDR3 covers 15 residues, taking in both the cysteine and the phenylalanine. Of all the DNA, just the CDR3 is kept, 45 bases in frame from base 1. The cohort was made up of hundreds of healthy bone marrow donors. At the time of sampling, every cohort member was nominally healthy, though immune exposures that went unrecorded were likely present. The donor was CMV seronegative and was included in the group of under 450 seronegative cohort members. A peripheral blood sample was collected from each donor, and TCR beta sequencing was performed on peripheral blood mononuclear cells. Genomic DNA extraction from the blood cell samples was performed with the Qiagen DNeasy Blood Extraction Kit.

Sequenced material: PBMCs. The chain employs TRBV11-1 and TRBJ2-3, and 8 junction bases match TRBD2. The sequence derives from a woman in her fifties or sixties in good health and CMV-seronegative. The nucleotide sequence is TGTGCCAGCAGCTTATTAGCGGGAAGCACAGATACGCAGTATTTT. This codes for CASSLLAGSTDTQYF.